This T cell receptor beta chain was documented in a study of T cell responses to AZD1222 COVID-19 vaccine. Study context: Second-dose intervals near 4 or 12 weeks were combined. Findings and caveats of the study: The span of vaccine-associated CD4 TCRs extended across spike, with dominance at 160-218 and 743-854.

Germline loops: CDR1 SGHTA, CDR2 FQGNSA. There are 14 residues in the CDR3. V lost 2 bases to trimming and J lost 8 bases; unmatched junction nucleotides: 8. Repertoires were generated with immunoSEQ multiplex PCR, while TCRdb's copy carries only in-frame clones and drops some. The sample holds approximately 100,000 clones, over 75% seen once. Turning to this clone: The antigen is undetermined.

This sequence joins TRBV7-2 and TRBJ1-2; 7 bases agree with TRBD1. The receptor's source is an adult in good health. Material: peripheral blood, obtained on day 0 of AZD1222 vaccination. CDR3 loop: CASSLMGQPGGYTF. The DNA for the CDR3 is TGTGCCAGCAGCTTAATGGGACAGCCAGGCGGCTACACCTTC.